These 28 T cell receptor beta chains originate from one sample sequenced in a study of blood T cell repertoires in COVID-19. Measured with immunoSEQ multiplex PCR; TCRdb has only the in-frame clones, and not every one. The repertoire holds more than 250,000 clones, about 82% seen once, with about 1.6% in the top ten. The sequencing sample was made of peripheral blood. The receptor source for this set is a woman aged 50 to 60 with acute or convalescent COVID-19.

The chain has TRBV6-5 and TRBJ2-1; TRBD2 might be the D (5 bases). Trimming took off 4 bases at V and 0 bases at J, with 10 bases between the two ends. Germline-derived CDR1 and CDR2 are MNHEY and SVGAGI. The CDR3 sequence is 15 residues long. Here the CDR3 reads CASSSRTGSYNEQFF. CDR3 DNA sequence: TGTGCCAGCAGTTCTAGGACTGGCTCCTACAATGAGCAGTTCTTC.

This clone has a handful of counts. This rearrangement joins TRBV5-5 to TRBJ1-1; D gene uncertain. The CDR3 loop spans 15 amino acids. V was shortened by 1 base and J by 0 bases, with 10 bases between the two germline ends. Germline V gives CDR1 SGHKS, CDR2 YYEKEE (reference sequence). CDR3 loop: CASSLWPDMNTEAFF. DNA for the CDR3: TGTGCCAGCAGCTTGTGGCCCGATATGAACACTGAAGCTTTCTTT.

This sequence joins TRBV6-2 or TRBV6-3 and TRBJ2-5, with 7 bases lining up with TRBD2. CDR1 MNHEY and CDR2 SVGEGT come from the germline V gene. The CDR3 consists of 14 residues. Losses at the gene ends were 2 bases for V and 3 bases for J; bases not matched to a gene: 3. CDR3 in amino acids: CASSYLGGKETQYF. CDR3 sequence (DNA): TGTGCCAGCAGTTACCTGGGGGGGAAAGAGACCCAGTACTTC.

V gene TRBV6-6 combines with J gene TRBJ2-7; D is undetermined. Trimming cost V 2 bases and J 4 bases, with 15 bases left between them. The length of the CDR3 is 15 residues. The germline CDR1 and CDR2 sequences are MNHNY and SVGAGI (reference sequence). The CDR3 DNA reads as TGTGCCAGCAGTTACCGGGTCCCCATGTCATACGAGCAGTACTTC. Translated: CASSYRVPMSYEQYF.

The sample holds one count of this clone. The chain uses TRBV9 and TRBJ1-4, with D tentatively TRBD1 (5 bases). Trimming took off 0 bases at V and 1 base at J, with 13 bases between the two ends. CDR1 is SGDLS, CDR2 YYNGEE, per germline. The CDR3 sequence is 17 residues long. In DNA form, the CDR3 reads TGTGCCAGCAGCGTAGGCAGGGTTCAGTTAACTAATGAAAAACTGTTTTTT. Translating gives CASSVGRVQLTNEKLFF.

The CDR3 region has the DNA TGCGCCAGCAGCACTAACAGGGCTAGCACAGATACGCAGTATTTT. Translating gives CASSTNRASTDTQYF. The chain recombines TRBV5-1 with TRBJ2-3; tentatively, D is TRBD1 (6 bases). V was cut by 4 bases and J by 0 bases, with 12 bases left in between. The CDR3 runs 15 residues. CDR1 and CDR2 (germline): SGHRS, YFSETQ. Based on the CDR3 plus reference TRBV5-1 and TRBJ2-3, the full variable domain is KAGVTQTPRYLIKTRGQQVTLSCSPISGHRSVSWYQQTPGQGLQFLFEYFSETQRNKGNFPGRFSGRQFSNSRSEMNVSTLELGDSALYLCASSTNRASTDTQYFGPGTRLTVL.

This clone was picked up one time. This chain links TRBV7-2 with TRBJ2-7; D not resolved. V was shortened by 2 bases and J by 5 bases, with 10 bases between the two germline ends. The CDR3 contains 13 residues. Germline CDR1 reads SGHTA; CDR2 reads FQGNSA. The DNA for the CDR3 is TGTGCCAGCAGCTTACACACCCTCAACGAGCAGTACTTC. It translates to CASSLHTLNEQYF.

The chain has TRBV24-1 and TRBJ2-3; the match to TRBD1 covers 7 bases. The CDR3 covers 14 residues. The V gene's germline CDR1 is KGHDR and CDR2 SFDVKD. With 5 bases clipped from V and 6 bases from J, the junction kept 7 bases outside the gene matches. The CDR3, as DNA: TGTGCCACCAGTGCAGAGGGGGCAAGGGATACGCAGTATTTT. Residues: CATSAEGARDTQYF.

The chain combines TRBV28 with TRBJ1-1; 8 bases map to TRBD1. The CDR3 loop spans 15 amino acids. CDR1 and CDR2 from the germline V gene are MDHEN and SYDVKM. J lost 4 bases, V lost 3 bases, and 7 bases had no gene match. The DNA for the CDR3 is TGTGCCAGCAGTTTGTGGGGCACAGGGGGCACTGAAGCTTTCTTT. It specifies CASSLWGTGGTEAFF.

V usage is TRBV19 and J usage is TRBJ1-5, with 11 bases aligning to TRBD1. The CDR3 runs 15 residues. CDR1 LNHDA and CDR2 SQIVND come from the germline V gene (reference sequence). The V gene end was trimmed by 5 bases and the J gene end by 7 bases; junction bases not matched to a gene: 7. CDR3 amino acids: CASSFGQGAGQPQHF. CDR3 in DNA: TGTGCCAGTAGTTTCGGACAGGGGGCAGGGCAGCCCCAGCATTTT.

The chain combines TRBV4-2 with TRBJ2-7; 8 nucleotides agree with TRBD1. Trimming cost V 4 bases and J 7 bases; bases outside gene matches: 12. The CDR3 is made up of 15 amino acids. The germline gives CDR1 LGHNA, CDR2 YNFKEQ. The CDR3 spells CASSRRTGSPLEQYF. Written as DNA, the CDR3 is TGTGCCAGCAGCCGTCGGACAGGGTCCCCTCTTGAGCAGTACTTC.

The chain has TRBV19 and TRBJ2-3; tentative D call: TRBD2 (6 bases). V lost 5 bases and J lost 2, with 11 bases in between. There are 14 residues in the CDR3. CDR1 LNHDA and CDR2 SQIVND come from the germline V gene (reference sequence). The CDR3 DNA follows: TGTGCCAGTAGTCTGGGACTCTTCACAGATACGCAGTATTTT. Protein: CASSLGLFTDTQYF. The variable domain in full, with the rest retrieved from reference TRBV19 and TRBJ2-3, is DGGITQSPKYLFRKEGQNVTLSCEQNLNHDAMYWYRQDPGQGLRLIYYSQIVNDFQKGDIAEGYSVSREKKESFPLTVTSAQKNPTAFYLCASSLGLFTDTQYFGPGTRLTVL.

The chain has TRBV27 and TRBJ2-7; weak D call: TRBD1 (5 bases). Deletions cut 3 bases from V and 1 base from J, with 10 bases between. CDR3 length: 14 residues. The germline V gene encodes CDR1 MNHEY and CDR2 SMNVEV (reference sequence). The CDR3 DNA is TGTGCCAGCAGTTTGACAGCCCCGTCCTACGAGCAGTACTTC. Amino acids: CASSLTAPSYEQYF.

The chain couples TRBV7-9 to TRBJ1-5, with D unresolved. V shed 1 base and J shed 4 bases, with 8 bases lying between them. CDR1 is SEHNR and CDR2 is FQNEAQ in the germline V gene (reference sequence). This CDR3 contains 14 residues. CDR3 nucleotides: TGTGCCAGCAGCTTAGTCGGGAGTAATCAGCCCCAGCATTTT. Amino acid sequence: CASSLVGSNQPQHF. The full variable domain, its missing parts supplied by reference TRBV7-9 and TRBJ1-5, is DTGVSQNPRHKITKRGQNVTFRCDPISEHNRLYWYRQTLGQGPEFLTYFQNEAQLEKSRLLSDRFSAERPKGSFSTLEIQRTEQGDSAMYLCASSLVGSNQPQHFGDGTRLSIL.

This chain connects TRBV27 to TRBJ2-5; 9 nucleotides agree with TRBD1. This CDR3 contains 15 residues. Germline trimming cut 5 bases from V and 6 bases from J; bases unmatched to any gene: 10. Germline assignment: CDR1 MNHEY and CDR2 SMNVEV (reference sequence). CDR3 DNA: TGTGCCAGCAGTGCACCGGGACAGGGTGGAAAGACCCAGTACTTC. This gives the protein CASSAPGQGGKTQYF.

The rearrangement joins TRBV29-1 to TRBJ2-7; TRBD2 matches 9 bases. The CDR3 length is 13 residues. V was pared by 4 bases and J by 3 bases, with 4 bases of the junction left unmatched. CDR1 and CDR2 (germline): SQVTM, ANQGSEA. This CDR3 is CSVGISGSYEQYF. Written as DNA, the CDR3 is TGCAGCGTTGGCATTAGCGGGAGCTACGAGCAGTACTTC.

The V call is TRBV28, the J call TRBJ2-3; D is undetermined. The CDR3 spans 15 residues. Germline CDR1 MDHEN, CDR2 SYDVKM. Deletions cut 3 bases from V and 2 bases from J, with 12 bases between. The CDR3 here is CASSFLGRNTDTQYF. The DNA for the CDR3 is TGTGCCAGCAGTTTCCTCGGCAGGAACACAGATACGCAGTATTTT.

The V gene is TRBV18, the J gene TRBJ2-1, with 10 bases aligning to TRBD2. This CDR3 is 16 amino acids long. The germline V gene has CDR1 KGHSH and CDR2 LQKENI. With 0 bases clipped from V and 4 bases from J, the junction kept 3 bases outside the gene matches. The CDR3 region has the DNA TGTGCCAGCTCACCACCGCAACTAGCGGGATACAATGAGCAGTTCTTC. This encodes CASSPPQLAGYNEQFF.

The chain uses TRBV19 and TRBJ2-5; 7 bases agree with TRBD1. The germline CDR1 and CDR2 sequences are LNHDA and SQIVND (reference sequence). After removal of 7 bases from V and 1 base from J, the junction contained 6 bases not matched to a gene. This CDR3 spans 14 amino acids. CDR3 in DNA: TGTGCCAGTACTTCCGGGACAGCCCAAGAGACCCAGTACTTC. Residues: CASTSGTAQETQYF.

Only a few counts were recorded for this clone. The chain uses TRBV29-1 and TRBJ2-5; maybe TRBD2 (6 bases). Trimming removed 6 bases at V and 1 base at J, with 18 bases between. CDR1 and CDR2 (germline): SQVTM, ANQGSEA. The CDR3 is made up of 15 amino acids. The DNA of the CDR3 is TGCAGCGTGCCAGCCTTGGGACTCCCCCAAGAGACCCAGTACTTC. It specifies CSVPALGLPQETQYF.

This chain uses TRBV9 with TRBJ2-2, with D tentatively TRBD1 (5 bases). In germline, CDR1 is SGDLS, CDR2 YYNGEE. The CDR3 is made up of 14 amino acids. The V and J ends lost 0 bases and 6 bases respectively, with 9 bases between them. The CDR3 protein is CASSVEGIAGELFF. CDR3 DNA: TGTGCCAGCAGCGTAGAGGGGATAGCCGGGGAGCTGTTTTTT.

J is TRBJ2-7 and V is TRBV27; 8 bases are a match to TRBD2. Germline assignment: CDR1 MNHEY and CDR2 SMNVEV (reference sequence). Trimming at V came to 5 bases and at J to 3 bases, leaving 12 bases not matched to a gene. This CDR3 comprises 16 residues. CDR3 DNA: TGTGCCAGCAGTCCCGGGGGGGCGTTAAGTCACTACGAGCAGTACTTC. This gives the protein CASSPGGALSHYEQYF.

This rearrangement joins TRBV2 to TRBJ1-5; D perhaps matches TRBD1 (6 bases). V lost 4 bases, J lost 6 bases, and 16 bases lay in between. There are 15 residues in the CDR3. CDR1 and CDR2 (germline): SNHLY, FYNNEI. The CDR3 DNA is TGTGCCAGCAGTGGAGACAGGCCCCAGAGTCAGCCCCAGCATTTT. This sequence encodes CASSGDRPQSQPQHF.

Written as DNA, the CDR3 is TGTGCCAGCATACTAAGGTCAGGGTATGAAAAACTGTTTTTT. Protein sequence: CASILRSGYEKLFF. The chain recombines TRBV28 with TRBJ1-4, with a possible D match to TRBD1 (5 bases). Germline V gene data show CDR1 as MDHEN and CDR2 as SYDVKM. This CDR3 contains 14 residues. The germline V and J ends were trimmed by 7 bases and 6 bases, with 15 bases remaining between them.

For the CDR3, the DNA is TGTGCCAGCAGTGTGTCGGACAGATCACCCCTCCACTTT. Amino acid sequence: CASSVSDRSPLHF. The genes are TRBV28 and TRBJ1-6; D possibly corresponds to TRBD1 (6 bases). The CDR3 sequence is 13 residues long. V was cut by 5 bases and J by 10 bases, with 12 bases left in between. Germline CDR1 is MDHEN and CDR2 is SYDVKM.

Regarding this clone: This same CDR3 is encoded by further DNA sequences in the sample. The V call is TRBV9, the J call TRBJ2-3; 10 nucleotides match TRBD2. The CDR3 sequence is 16 residues long. Germline CDR1 reads SGDLS; CDR2 reads YYNGEE. V was clipped by 0 bases and J by 1 base; unmatched bases: 2. Here the CDR3 DNA reads TGTGCCAGCAGCGTAGCGAGCGGGAGGGGCACAGATACGCAGTATTTT. Protein product: CASSVASGRGTDTQYF.

The genes are TRBV19 and TRBJ2-2; 9 nucleotides align to TRBD2. The ends lost 11 bases at V and 4 bases at J; junction bases unmatched: 5. The CDR3 loop spans 13 amino acids. CDR1 is LNHDA and CDR2 is SQIVND in the germline V gene (reference sequence). The CDR3 nucleotides are TGTGCCGGACTAGCGACTTCCACCGGGGAGCTGTTTTTT. Its translation is CAGLATSTGELFF.

CDR3 residues: CASRPGLGYEQYF. The CDR3 region has the DNA TGTGCCAGCAGGCCGGGACTAGGATACGAGCAGTACTTC. The chain is built from TRBV5-8 and TRBJ2-7; 8 bases map to TRBD2. The V gene end was trimmed by 5 bases and the J gene end by 4 bases; junction bases not matched to a gene: 5. The CDR3 is 13 residues long. The germline gives CDR1 SGHTS, CDR2 YDEGEE.